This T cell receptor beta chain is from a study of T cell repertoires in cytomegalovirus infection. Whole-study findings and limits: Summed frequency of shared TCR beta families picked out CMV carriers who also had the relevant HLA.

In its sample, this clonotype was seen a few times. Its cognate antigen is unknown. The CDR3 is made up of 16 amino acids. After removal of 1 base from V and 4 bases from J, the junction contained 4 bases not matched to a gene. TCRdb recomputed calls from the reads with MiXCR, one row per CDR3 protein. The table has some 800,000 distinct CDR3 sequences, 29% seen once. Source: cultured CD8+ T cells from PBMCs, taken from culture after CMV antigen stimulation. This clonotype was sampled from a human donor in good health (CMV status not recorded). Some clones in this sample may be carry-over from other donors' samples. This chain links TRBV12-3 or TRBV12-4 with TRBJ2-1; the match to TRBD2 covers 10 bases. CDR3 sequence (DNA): TGTGCCAGCAGTTTAGGTCTAGCGGGGGATTACAATGAGCAGTTCTTC. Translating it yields CASSLGLAGDYNEQFF.